These 19 T cell receptor beta chains originate from one sample sequenced in a study of cytomegalovirus exposure and HLA in healthy donors. The PCR made use of 60 Vbeta and 13 Jbeta primers. Repertoires were generated with immunoSEQ multiplex PCR, while TCRdb's copy carries only in-frame clones and drops some. Seen here are 90,000 to 120,000 clones, about 80% observed once, and the top ten hold roughly 7.8%. Material: PBMCs. These receptor sequences come from a man between 25 and 39 years old in good health and CMV-seronegative.

The V gene is TRBV5-1, the J gene TRBJ2-6; tentatively, D is TRBD1 (6 bases). Germline V gives CDR1 SGHRS, CDR2 YFSETQ. V was pared by 4 bases and J by 0 bases, with 17 bases between. CDR3 length equals 18 residues. CDR3 amino acids: CASSPRQVGRSGANVLTF. DNA for the CDR3: TGCGCCAGCAGCCCTAGACAGGTGGGTCGCTCTGGGGCCAACGTCCTGACTTTC.

The V and J genes are TRBV6-1 and TRBJ2-7, with 9 bases fitting TRBD1. This CDR3 spans 15 amino acids. CDR1 and CDR2 from the germline V gene are MNHNS and SASEGT. J gave up 7 bases and V 6 bases, and 13 bases lay outside the gene matches. CDR3 residues: CASRTDRGFSVEQYF. CDR3 DNA: TGTGCCAGCAGGACAGACAGGGGGTTTTCGGTGGAGCAGTACTTC.

The V call is TRBV2, the J call TRBJ1-5; 8 bases agree with TRBD1. The CDR3 has 20 amino acids. V lost 1 base to trimming and J lost 0 bases; unmatched junction nucleotides: 14. Germline-derived CDR1 and CDR2 are SNHLY and FYNNEI. CDR3 DNA: TGTGCCAGCAGTGAAGTAAGGACAGGGATGTCGGGATATAGCAATCAGCCCCAGCATTTT. It specifies CASSEVRTGMSGYSNQPQHF.

The J gene is TRBJ1-2, the V gene TRBV27, with no clear D. Trimming stripped 5 bases from V and 4 bases from J, with 17 bases between. CDR3 size: 15 residues. CDR1 and CDR2 (germline): MNHEY, SMNVEV (reference sequence). In DNA, the CDR3 is TGTGCCAGCAGTGAAAACCTGGTCGGGGTCTATGGCTACACCTTC. Translation: CASSENLVGVYGYTF.

The chain uses TRBV5-1 and TRBJ2-1; D possibly corresponds to TRBD2 (6 bases). The germline gives CDR1 SGHRS, CDR2 YFSETQ. This CDR3 is 14 amino acids long. V shed 3 bases and J shed 12 bases, with 19 bases lying between them. For the CDR3, the DNA is TGCGCCAGCAGCTCGGGGGACCGGACCTACGGGCAGTTCTTC. Protein: CASSSGDRTYGQFF.

This rearrangement joins TRBV2 to TRBJ1-5; weak D call: TRBD1 (5 bases). The germline gives CDR1 SNHLY, CDR2 FYNNEI. Trimming took off 7 bases at V and 9 bases at J, with 19 bases between the two ends. This CDR3 contains 14 residues. The CDR3 here is CASTRQGITRPQHF. The DNA of the CDR3 is TGTGCCAGCACTCGGCAGGGAATTACTCGGCCCCAGCATTTT.

This sequence joins TRBV11-1 and TRBJ2-6, with 8 bases identical to TRBD2. The CDR3 is made up of 16 amino acids. Germline CDR1 and CDR2: SGHAT and FQDESV (reference sequence). The V and J ends lost 5 bases and 3 bases, in that order; junction bases with no gene match: 6. This CDR3 is CASSGGGRVGANVLTF. The CDR3 coding sequence is TGTGCCAGCAGCGGCGGGGGGCGGGTTGGGGCCAACGTCCTGACTTTC.

This clone was seen a single time. The chain uses TRBV11-1 and TRBJ2-2, with 9 bases that match TRBD1. In germline, CDR1 is SGHAT, CDR2 FQDESV (reference sequence). V shed 0 bases, J shed 5 bases, and the junction held 10 bases outside the gene matches. The CDR3 length is 18 residues. The CDR3 coding sequence is TGTGCCAGCAGCTTAGCCTTATCCGACAGGGGGTGGACCGGGGAGCTGTTTTTT. It codes for CASSLALSDRGWTGELFF.

In this sample, this clone turned up once. This sequence joins TRBV19 and TRBJ2-1; the match to TRBD2 covers 9 bases. The CDR3 contains 17 residues. J lost 5 bases, V lost 3 bases, and 11 bases had no gene match. Germline V gene sequence: CDR1 LNHDA, CDR2 SQIVND (reference sequence). The CDR3 coding sequence is TGTGCCAGTAGTATCCCATGGGCGGGAGGGTTAGACAATGAGCAGTTCTTC. Amino acids: CASSIPWAGGLDNEQFF. The entire variable domain, with the rest obtained from reference TRBV19 and TRBJ2-1, is as follows: DGGITQSPKYLFRKEGQNVTLSCEQNLNHDAMYWYRQDPGQGLRLIYYSQIVNDFQKGDIAEGYSVSREKKESFPLTVTSAQKNPTAFYLCASSIPWAGGLDNEQFFGPGTRLTVL.

The gene calls are TRBV5-1 and TRBJ2-3; TRBD1 matches at 9 bases. CDR1 is SGHRS and CDR2 is YFSETQ in the germline V gene. CDR3 size: 17 residues. V lost 4 bases to trimming and J lost 0 bases; unmatched junction nucleotides: 9. The CDR3 sequence is CASSPLDRGSSTDTQYF. CDR3 nucleotide sequence: TGCGCCAGCAGCCCTCTAGACAGGGGGTCTAGCACAGATACGCAGTATTTT. The full variable domain, in which reference TRBV5-1 and TRBJ2-3 provide the parts outside the CDR3, is KAGVTQTPRYLIKTRGQQVTLSCSPISGHRSVSWYQQTPGQGLQFLFEYFSETQRNKGNFPGRFSGRQFSNSRSEMNVSTLELGDSALYLCASSPLDRGSSTDTQYFGPGTRLTVL.

The chain is built from TRBV7-7 and TRBJ2-5, with TRBD1 as a possible D gene (6 bases). The CDR3 consists of 13 residues. Trimming stripped 4 bases from V and 5 bases from J, with 11 bases between. Per germline, CDR1 SSHAT and CDR2 FNYEAQ (reference sequence). In nucleotides, the CDR3 is TGTGCCAGCAGCTCGGACAGCAAGGAGACCCAGTACTTC. Translation gives CASSSDSKETQYF.

V is TRBV6-1 and J is TRBJ1-3; TRBD1 matches 9 bases. Looked up from germline, CDR1 is MNHNS and CDR2 is SASEGT. The V segment lost 4 bases and the J segment 4 bases; nucleotides outside the gene matches: 17. The CDR3 is made up of 19 amino acids. CDR3 in amino acids: CASSGLRNRLDRGGNTIYF. The CDR3 bases are TGTGCCAGCAGTGGTCTTAGAAACCGGCTGGACAGGGGAGGAAACACCATATATTTT.

Only a few counts were recorded for this clone. The junction departs from germline at one end; a sequencing error may be responsible. This chain links TRBV14 with TRBJ1-2; TRBD1 matches at 7 bases. The CDR3 contains 14 residues. CDR1 and CDR2 from the germline V gene are SGHDN and FVKESK. CDR3 sequence: CASSQGQGPYDYTF. CDR3 nucleotides: TGTGCCAGCAGCCAAGGACAGGGCCCCTATGACTACACCTTC.

The V and J genes are TRBV7-9 and TRBJ2-7; TRBD2 agrees at 7 bases. V lost 1 base and J lost 3; bases outside the gene matches: 9. The germline V gene has CDR1 SEHNR and CDR2 FQNEAQ (reference sequence). The CDR3 runs 16 residues. CDR3 amino acids: CASSLDRGVSVYEQYF. CDR3 DNA sequence: TGTGCCAGCAGCTTAGATCGGGGGGTTTCCGTCTACGAGCAGTACTTC.

The genes are TRBV27 and TRBJ2-7; 7 bases map to TRBD1. V was clipped by 5 bases and J by 3 bases; unmatched bases: 7. The germline V gene has CDR1 MNHEY and CDR2 SMNVEV (reference sequence). The CDR3 runs 14 residues. CDR3 protein: CASSRVDRSYEQYF. The CDR3, as DNA: TGTGCCAGCAGTCGGGTGGACAGGAGCTACGAGCAGTACTTC.

In DNA form, the CDR3 reads TGTGCCAGAGACGATGGGGGGGCGAAGGGCACTGAAGCTTTCTTT. Encoded protein: CARDDGGAKGTEAFF. This chain connects TRBV19 to TRBJ1-1, with a possible D match to TRBD1 (6 bases). The CDR3 loop spans 15 amino acids. CDR1 and CDR2 (germline): LNHDA, SQIVND (reference sequence). The ends were cut back, 9 bases at V and 4 bases at J, with 21 bases in the middle.

The V and J genes are TRBV7-3 and TRBJ2-7; D possibly corresponds to TRBD2 (6 bases). From germline, CDR1 is SGHTA and CDR2 FQGTGA. The CDR3 is made up of 14 amino acids. The ends were cut back, 2 bases at V and 4 bases at J, with 12 bases in the middle. CDR3 region: CASSLGGSGYEQYF. The CDR3 nucleotides read TGTGCCAGCAGCTTAGGGGGGAGCGGGTACGAGCAGTACTTC.

This rearrangement joins TRBV10-3 to TRBJ2-6, with D hard to call. CDR1 and CDR2 from the germline V gene are ENHRY and SYGVKD. V was shortened by 0 bases and J by 0 bases, with 12 bases between the two germline ends. The CDR3 extends over 18 amino acids. CDR3 in DNA: TGTGCCATCAGTGAGTCGTCTCTACCGAGCTCTGGGGCCAACGTCCTGACTTTC. It specifies CAISESSLPSSGANVLTF.

Only a few counts were recorded for this clone. The chain joins TRBV5-1 to TRBJ1-1, with 8 bases matching TRBD1. V shed 0 bases, J shed 3 bases, and the junction held 4 bases outside the gene matches. The germline V gene has CDR1 SGHRS and CDR2 YFSETQ. CDR3 length equals 15 residues. CDR3 protein: CASSLGAGGDTEAFF. CDR3 nucleotide sequence: TGCGCCAGCAGCTTGGGGGCAGGGGGCGACACTGAAGCTTTCTTT.